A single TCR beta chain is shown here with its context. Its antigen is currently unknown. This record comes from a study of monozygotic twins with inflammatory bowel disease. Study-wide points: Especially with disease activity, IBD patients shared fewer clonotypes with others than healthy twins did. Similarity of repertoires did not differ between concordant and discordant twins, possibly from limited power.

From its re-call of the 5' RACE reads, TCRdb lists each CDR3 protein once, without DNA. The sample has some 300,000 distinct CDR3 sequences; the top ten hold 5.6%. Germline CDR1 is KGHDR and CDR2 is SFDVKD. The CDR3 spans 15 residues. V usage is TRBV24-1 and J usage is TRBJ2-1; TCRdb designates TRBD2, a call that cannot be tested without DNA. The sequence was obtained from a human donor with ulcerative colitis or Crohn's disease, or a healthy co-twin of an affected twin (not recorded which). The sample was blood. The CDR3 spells CATSDFGAQDNEQFF.